The clone carrying this T cell receptor (beta chain) was observed many times. This sample is drawn from a study of T-cell reconstitution after alpha-beta-depleted transplantation in children. CDR3 size: 15 residues. Germline CDR1 DFQATT, CDR2 SNEGSKA (reference sequence). Trimming took 1 base from V and 2 from J, leaving 14 bases between them. Preparation of the TCRbeta library involved a method that used unique molecular identifiers. TCRdb reprocessed the PCR reads with MiXCR, giving one entry per CDR3 protein. In the table there are about 360,000 distinct CDR3 sequences, about 14% of which are singletons.

This sample comprised PBMCs, obtained from the stem cell graft. This clonotype originated in a human donor who donated a stem cell graft to a child with Fanconi anemia. The chain uses TRBV20-1 and TRBJ1-2; D may be TRBD1 (6 bases). The CDR3 region is CSARGTRGRNYGYTF. The CDR3 DNA reads TGCAGTGCTAGAGGGACAAGGGGGAGAAACTATGGCTACACCTTC.